This T cell receptor beta chain was sequenced in a study of blood T cell repertoires in COVID-19. Study in general: Spain, Italy and the United States supplied samples that represented acute and convalescent COVID-19. Sources were T cells, B-cell-depleted T cells, or PBMCs; the material itself was cDNA or gDNA.

The V end was cut by 3 bases, the J end by 8 bases, with 11 bases between. The CDR3 runs 13 residues. Per germline, CDR1 SGHTA and CDR2 FQGNSA. Authors' processing steps: The authors estimated nucleated cell counts from reference gene primer amplification. TCRdb's table, derived via immunoSEQ multiplex PCR, lists solely in-frame clones and lacks some. V, J and clone size are those of that table, while D and trimming were read from the DNA. In the table there are 95,000 to 120,000 clones, about 80% of which are singletons. This receptor was identified in a woman in her 70s with acute or convalescent COVID-19. The chain has TRBV7-2 and TRBJ1-5; unclear D gene. Source material: peripheral blood. CDR3 in amino acids: CASSLSPREPQHF. The DNA for the CDR3 is TGTGCCAGCAGCTTGAGCCCTCGGGAGCCCCAGCATTTT.